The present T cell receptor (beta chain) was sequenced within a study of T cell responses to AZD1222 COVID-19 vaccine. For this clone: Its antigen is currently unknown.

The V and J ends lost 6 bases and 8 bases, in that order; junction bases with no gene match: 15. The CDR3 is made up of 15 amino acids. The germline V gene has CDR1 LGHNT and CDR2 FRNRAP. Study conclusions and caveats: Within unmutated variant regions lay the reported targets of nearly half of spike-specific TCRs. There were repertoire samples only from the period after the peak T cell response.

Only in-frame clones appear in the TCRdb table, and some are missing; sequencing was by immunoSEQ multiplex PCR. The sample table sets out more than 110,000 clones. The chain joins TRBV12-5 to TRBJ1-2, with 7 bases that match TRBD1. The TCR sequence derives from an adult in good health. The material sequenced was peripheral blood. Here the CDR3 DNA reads TGTGCTAGTGGACGCCACACACAGGGGCATGAGGGCTACACCTTC. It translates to CASGRHTQGHEGYTF.